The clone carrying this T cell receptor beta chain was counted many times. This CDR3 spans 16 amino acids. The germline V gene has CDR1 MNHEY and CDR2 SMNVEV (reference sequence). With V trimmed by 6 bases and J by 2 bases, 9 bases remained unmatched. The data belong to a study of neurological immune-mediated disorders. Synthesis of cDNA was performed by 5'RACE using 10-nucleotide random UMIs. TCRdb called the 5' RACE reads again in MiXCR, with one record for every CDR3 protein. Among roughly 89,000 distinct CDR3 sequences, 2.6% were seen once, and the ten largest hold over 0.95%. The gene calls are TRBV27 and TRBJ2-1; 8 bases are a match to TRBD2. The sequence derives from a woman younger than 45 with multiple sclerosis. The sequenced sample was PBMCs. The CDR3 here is CASSGGGTRPYNEQFF. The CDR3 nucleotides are TGTGCCAGCAGCGGGGGGGGGACTAGACCCTACAATGAGCAGTTCTTC.